A selection of T cell receptor beta chains follows, all from one sample in a study of Ad26.COV2.S vaccination and SARS-CoV-2 variants. The table came from immunoSEQ multiplex PCR; TCRdb's copy has only in-frame clones and leaves some out. The data contain around 250,000 clones, approximately 90% of them singletons. This specimen consisted of peripheral blood, obtained in a trial of Ad26.COV2.S vaccine versus placebo. The receptors shown here come from a person between 18 and 65 years old who received the Ad26.COV2.S COVID-19 vaccine or a placebo. Each CDR3 is given with its conserved first and last residue. D genes are given only for firm matches. Clone size is given for some rows only: seen once, a few or many times, or a class if the clone is expanded.

j_gene,abundance,d_gene,v_gene,CDR3aa,CDR3nt
TRBJ2-1,.,TRBD2,TRBV11-2,CASSLDSLFGGRASHEQFF,TGTGCCAGCAGCTTAGATAGCTTGTTCGGCGGGAGGGCCTCTCATGAGCAGTTCTTC
TRBJ1-4,once,.,TRBV6-6,CASRFREGVPNEKLFF,TGTGCCAGCAGGTTCAGGGAGGGGGTACCAAATGAAAAACTGTTTTTT
TRBJ2-3,.,.,TRBV6-5,CASSPSITSTDTQYF,TGTGCCAGCAGTCCAAGTATCACTAGCACAGATACGCAGTATTTT
TRBJ1-2,.,.,TRBV13,CASSLAGTQNGYTF,TGTGCCAGCAGCTTAGCCGGGACGCAGAATGGCTACACCTTC
TRBJ2-1,.,TRBD2,TRBV27,CASSSGRFFHEQFF,TGTGCCAGCTCCAGCGGGAGATTCTTCCATGAGCAGTTCTTC
TRBJ2-7,.,.,TRBV7-2,CASSWTVSYEQYF,TGTGCCAGCAGCTGGACAGTCTCCTACGAGCAGTACTTC
TRBJ1-2,.,.,TRBV5-4,CASSLGKTVYGYTF,TGTGCCAGCAGCTTAGGCAAAACCGTCTATGGCTACACCTTC
TRBJ1-1,.,.,TRBV4-1,CASSQVDSSNTEAFF,TGCGCCAGCAGCCAGGTGGACAGTTCGAACACTGAAGCTTTCTTT
TRBJ2-5,.,TRBD1,TRBV7-2,CASSSTGGKETQYF,TGTGCCAGCAGCTCCACAGGGGGCAAGGAGACCCAGTACTTC
TRBJ2-5,.,TRBD2,TRBV5-6,CASSLAGGGKTQYF,TGTGCCAGCAGCTTGGCGGGAGGTGGGAAGACCCAGTACTTC
TRBJ2-2,few,.,TRBV5-1,CASSPTTGELFF,TGCGCCAGCAGCCCTACCACCGGGGAGCTGTTTTTT
TRBJ2-1,.,.,TRBV5-1,CASSQVGQRNEQFF,TGCGCCAGCAGCCAGGTCGGACAGAGGAATGAGCAGTTCTTC
TRBJ1-1,.,TRBD1,TRBV18,CASSSGGNTEAFF,TGTGCCAGCTCCTCAGGGGGGAACACTGAAGCTTTCTTT
TRBJ1-5,.,.,TRBV6-6,CASSPQGPVIPNQPQHF,TGTGCCAGCAGTCCCCAGGGGCCCGTGATTCCTAATCAGCCCCAGCATTTT
TRBJ2-1,.,.,TRBV30,CAWSVEFNEQFF,TGTGCCTGGAGTGTAGAGTTTAATGAGCAGTTCTTC
TRBJ2-7,once,.,TRBV4-3,CASSQDPSGGPYEQYF,TGCGCCAGCAGCCAAGATCCAAGTGGGGGGCCCTACGAGCAGTACTTC
TRBJ1-3,.,.,TRBV6-5,CASNRIRSGNTIYF,TGTGCCAGCAACAGGATCCGCTCTGGAAACACCATATATTTT
TRBJ2-5,.,.,TRBV2,CASAAGTQYF,TGTGCCAGCGCGGCAGGGACCCAGTACTTC
TRBJ1-1,.,TRBD1,TRBV4-1,CASSHRQGLNTEAFF,TGCGCCAGCAGCCATCGACAGGGTTTGAACACTGAAGCTTTCTTT
TRBJ2-2,.,.,TRBV5-4,CASSFSDAGELFF,TGTGCCAGCAGCTTCAGTGATGCCGGGGAGCTGTTTTTT